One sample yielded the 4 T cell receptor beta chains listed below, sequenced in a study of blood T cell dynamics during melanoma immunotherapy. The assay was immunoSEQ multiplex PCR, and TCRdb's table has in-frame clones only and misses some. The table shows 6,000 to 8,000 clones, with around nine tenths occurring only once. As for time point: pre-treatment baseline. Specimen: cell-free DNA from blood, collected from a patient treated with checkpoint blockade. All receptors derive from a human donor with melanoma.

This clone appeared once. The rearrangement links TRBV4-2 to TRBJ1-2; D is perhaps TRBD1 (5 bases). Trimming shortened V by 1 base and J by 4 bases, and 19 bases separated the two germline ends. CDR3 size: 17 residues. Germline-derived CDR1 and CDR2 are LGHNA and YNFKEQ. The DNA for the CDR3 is TGTGCCAGCAGCCAAGCGCGCGGGGGACTCCTGGGCTATGGCTACACCTTC. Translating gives CASSQARGGLLGYGYTF.

As DNA, the CDR3 is TGCGCCAGCAGGGGGGTAGATCCCACCGGGGAGCTGTTTTTT. Amino acids: CASRGVDPTGELFF. The chain joins TRBV5-1 to TRBJ2-2, with D perhaps assigned TRBD1 or TRBD2 (5 bases each). The ends were cut back, 5 bases at V and 4 bases at J, with 12 bases in the middle. CDR3 length: 14 amino acids. In germline, CDR1 is SGHRS, CDR2 YFSETQ.

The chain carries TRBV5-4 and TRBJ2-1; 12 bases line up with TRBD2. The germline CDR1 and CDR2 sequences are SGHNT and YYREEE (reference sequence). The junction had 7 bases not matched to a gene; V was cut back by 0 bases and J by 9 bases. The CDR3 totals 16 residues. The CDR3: CASSLGGLAGWPEQFF. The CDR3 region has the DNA TGTGCCAGCAGCTTGGGGGGACTAGCGGGCTGGCCTGAGCAGTTCTTC.

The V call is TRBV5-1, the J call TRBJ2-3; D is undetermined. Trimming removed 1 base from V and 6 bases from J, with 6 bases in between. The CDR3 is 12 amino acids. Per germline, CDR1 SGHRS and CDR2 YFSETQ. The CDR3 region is CASSLTGDTQYF. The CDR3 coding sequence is TGCGCCAGCAGCTTGACTGGGGATACGCAGTATTTT.